This TCR beta chain was found in a study of tumor-infiltrating lymphocytes in localized non-small cell lung cancer. This clone is a singleton in its sample. Generated by immunoSEQ multiplex PCR, the TCRdb table keeps only in-frame clones and is missing some. This repertoire shows about 6,400 clones, 70% to 75% found once; its top ten account for more than 13%. CDR1 is SGHRS, CDR2 YFSETQ, per germline. The V and J ends lost 2 bases and 0 bases respectively, with 9 bases between them. The CDR3 spans 15 residues. The source is a human donor with non-small cell lung cancer. The specimen sequenced was lung tumor tissue. This chain links TRBV5-1 with TRBJ2-1, with D possibly matching TRBD1 (5 bases). This CDR3 reads CASSLGDPSYNEQFF. The CDR3 DNA is TGCGCCAGCAGCTTAGGGGATCCCTCCTACAATGAGCAGTTCTTC. Filled out from reference TRBV5-1 and TRBJ2-1, the complete variable domain reads KAGVTQTPRYLIKTRGQQVTLSCSPISGHRSVSWYQQTPGQGLQFLFEYFSETQRNKGNFPGRFSGRQFSNSRSEMNVSTLELGDSALYLCASSLGDPSYNEQFFGPGTRLTVL.